The TCR beta chain under discussion was sequenced for a study of vaccination effects on CD4 cells after COVID-19. The study, taken as a whole, reports: Recruitment yielded few convalescent patients, and the study had no early post-infection timepoints.

Measured with immunoSEQ multiplex PCR; TCRdb has only the in-frame clones, and not every one. The repertoire holds approximately 74,000 clones, with roughly 74% as singletons. With regard to this clone: Antigen specificity is unknown. The germline gene is not matched at one end of the junction; a read error may be the cause.

The ViraFEST assay expanded antigen-specific CD4+ T cells with viral peptide pools before sequencing. With approximately ten days of culture completed, CD4+ T cells were isolated. Vaccine recipients had no previous SARS-CoV-2 infection; their nucleocapsid antibodies were negative. This CDR3 comprises 14 residues. Germline V gene data show CDR1 as MGHRA and CDR2 as YSYEKL. The V and J genes are TRBV4-1 and TRBJ2-1; D is uncertain. This specimen was CD4+ T cells from PBMCs cultured with HCoV-NL63 spike peptides, taken before COVID-19 vaccination. The TCR sequence derives from a human donor who received a COVID-19 vaccine. This CDR3 reads CATSAARSYNEQFF. In DNA form, the CDR3 reads TGCGCCACCAGCGCGGCCCGCTCCTACAATGAGCAGTTCTTC.